This T cell receptor (beta chain) was sequenced during a study of blood T cell repertoires in COVID-19. Study summary: There were acute and convalescent COVID-19 samples, and they came from the United States, Italy and Spain. Sample material is recorded as cDNA or gDNA derived from T cells, B-cell-depleted T cells, or PBMCs.

Germline CDR1 and CDR2: MDHEN and SYDVKM. The V segment lost 6 bases and the J segment 0 bases; nucleotides outside the gene matches: 3. The CDR3 extends over 14 amino acids. Authors' processing steps: Cell counts per sample came from amplifying reference gene primers. Using immunoSEQ multiplex PCR, the repertoire was profiled, and TCRdb retains in-frame clones only, with some absent. V, J and clone size reflect that table, while D and trimming were determined from the DNA. The top ten hold 9.5% to 15% of the sample, which has around 130,000 clones, around four fifths seen once. The J gene is TRBJ2-7, the V gene TRBV28, with 9 bases aligning to TRBD2. The clonotype originates from a human donor in a cohort sampled during active COVID-19. Sequenced sample: peripheral blood. CDR3 loop: CASRRGGSSYEQYF. Here the CDR3 DNA reads TGTGCCAGCAGGCGGGGGGGCAGCTCCTACGAGCAGTACTTC.